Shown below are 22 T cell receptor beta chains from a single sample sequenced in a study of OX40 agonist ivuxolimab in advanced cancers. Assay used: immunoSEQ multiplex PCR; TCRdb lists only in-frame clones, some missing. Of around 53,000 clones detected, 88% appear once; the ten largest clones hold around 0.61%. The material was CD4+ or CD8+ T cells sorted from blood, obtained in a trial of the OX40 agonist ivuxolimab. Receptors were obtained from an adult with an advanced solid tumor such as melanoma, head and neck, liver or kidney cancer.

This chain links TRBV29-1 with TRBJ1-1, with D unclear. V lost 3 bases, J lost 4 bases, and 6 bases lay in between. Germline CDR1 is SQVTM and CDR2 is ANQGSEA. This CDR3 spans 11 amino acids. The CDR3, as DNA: TGCAGCGTTGACAGCTTCACTGAAGCTTTCTTT. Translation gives CSVDSFTEAFF.

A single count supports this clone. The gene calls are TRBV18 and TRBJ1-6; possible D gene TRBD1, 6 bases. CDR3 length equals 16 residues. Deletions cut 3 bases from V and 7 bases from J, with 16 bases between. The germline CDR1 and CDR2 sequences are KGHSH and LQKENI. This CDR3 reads CASSPNSGVQNSPLHF. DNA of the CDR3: TGTGCCAGCTCACCTAACTCAGGGGTTCAAAATTCACCCCTCCACTTT.

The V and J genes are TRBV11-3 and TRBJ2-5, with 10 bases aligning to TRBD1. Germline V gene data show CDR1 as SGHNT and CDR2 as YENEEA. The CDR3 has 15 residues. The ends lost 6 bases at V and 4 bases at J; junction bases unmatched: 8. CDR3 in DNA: TGTGCCAGCAGACCCGGGACAGGGGTTGGAGAGACCCAGTACTTC. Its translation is CASRPGTGVGETQYF.

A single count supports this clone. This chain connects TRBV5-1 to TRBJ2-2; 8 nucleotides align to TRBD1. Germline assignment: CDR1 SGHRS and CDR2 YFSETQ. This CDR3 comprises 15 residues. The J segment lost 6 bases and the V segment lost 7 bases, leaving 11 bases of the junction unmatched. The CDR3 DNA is TGCGCCAGCGCGCAGGCAGGGGGCGTCGCCGGGGAGCTGTTTTTT. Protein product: CASAQAGGVAGELFF.

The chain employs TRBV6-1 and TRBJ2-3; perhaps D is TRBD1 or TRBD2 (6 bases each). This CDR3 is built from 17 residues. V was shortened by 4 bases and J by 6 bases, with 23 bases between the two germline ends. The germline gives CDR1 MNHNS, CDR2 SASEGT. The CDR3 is CASSATPTYGGQDTQYF. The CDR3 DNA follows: TGTGCCAGCAGTGCGACGCCTACCTATGGGGGGCAGGATACGCAGTATTTT.

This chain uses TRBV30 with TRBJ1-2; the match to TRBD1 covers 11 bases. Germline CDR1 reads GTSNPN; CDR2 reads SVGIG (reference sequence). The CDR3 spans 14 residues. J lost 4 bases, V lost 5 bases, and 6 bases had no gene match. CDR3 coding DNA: TGTGCCTGGGAGGGGGACAGGGGGTCCTATGGCTACACCTTC. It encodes CAWEGDRGSYGYTF. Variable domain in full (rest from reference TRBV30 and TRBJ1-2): SQTIHQWPATLVQPVGSPLSLECTVEGTSNPNLYWYRQAAGRGLQLLFYSVGIGQISSEVPQNLSASRPQDRQFILSSKKLLLSDSGFYLCAWEGDRGSYGYTFGSGTRLTVV.

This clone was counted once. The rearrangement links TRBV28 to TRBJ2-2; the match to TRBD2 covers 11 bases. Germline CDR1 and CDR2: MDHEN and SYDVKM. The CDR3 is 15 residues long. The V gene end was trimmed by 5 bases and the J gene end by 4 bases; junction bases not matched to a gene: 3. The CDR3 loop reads CASSPLAGVTGELFF. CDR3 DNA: TGTGCCAGCAGTCCACTAGCGGGAGTCACCGGGGAGCTGTTTTTT.

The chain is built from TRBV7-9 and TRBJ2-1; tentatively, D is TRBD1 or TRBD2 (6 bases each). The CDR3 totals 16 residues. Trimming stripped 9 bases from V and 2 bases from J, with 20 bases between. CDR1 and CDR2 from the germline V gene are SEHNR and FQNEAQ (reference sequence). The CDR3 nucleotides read TGTGCCAGTAATTGGGGGGCGGGTGACGCCTACAATGAGCAGTTCTTC. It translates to CASNWGAGDAYNEQFF.

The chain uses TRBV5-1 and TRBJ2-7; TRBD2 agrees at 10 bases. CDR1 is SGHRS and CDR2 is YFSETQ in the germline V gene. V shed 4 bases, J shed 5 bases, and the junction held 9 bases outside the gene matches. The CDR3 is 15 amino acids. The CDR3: CASSRLAGVGNEQYF. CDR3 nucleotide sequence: TGCGCCAGCAGCAGGCTAGCGGGAGTGGGGAACGAGCAGTACTTC.

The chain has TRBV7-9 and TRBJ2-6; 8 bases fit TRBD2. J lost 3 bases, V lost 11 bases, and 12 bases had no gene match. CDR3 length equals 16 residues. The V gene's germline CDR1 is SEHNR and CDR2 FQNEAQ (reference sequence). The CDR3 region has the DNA TGTGCCGGACTAGCCGGGCAGACAGGTGGGGCCAACGTCCTGACTTTC. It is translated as CAGLAGQTGGANVLTF.

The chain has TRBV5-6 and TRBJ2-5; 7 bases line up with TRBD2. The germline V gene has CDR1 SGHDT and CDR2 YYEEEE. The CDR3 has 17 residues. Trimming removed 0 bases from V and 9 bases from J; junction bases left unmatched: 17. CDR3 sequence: CASSLGLAEAPGGSQYF. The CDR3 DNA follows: TGTGCCAGCAGCTTGGGGCTAGCGGAGGCCCCCGGTGGGTCCCAGTACTTC.

In nucleotides, the CDR3 is TGTGCCTCCCGGACCGGACAGGGGGATGGCTACACCTTC. Translated, it gives CASRTGQGDGYTF. The J gene is TRBJ1-2, the V gene TRBV30; 10 nucleotides align to TRBD1. Germline V gene lookup returns CDR1 GTSNPN and CDR2 SVGIG (reference sequence). The trim removed 7 bases at V and 6 bases at J, leaving 8 bases unmatched. The CDR3 is made up of 13 amino acids.

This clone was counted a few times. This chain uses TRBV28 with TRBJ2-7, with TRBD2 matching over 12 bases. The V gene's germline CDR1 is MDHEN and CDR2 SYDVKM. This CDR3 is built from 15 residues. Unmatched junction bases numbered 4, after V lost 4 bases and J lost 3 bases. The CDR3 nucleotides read TGTGCCAGCAGTTGGACACTAGCGGGGGGCTACGAGCAGTACTTC. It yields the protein CASSWTLAGGYEQYF.

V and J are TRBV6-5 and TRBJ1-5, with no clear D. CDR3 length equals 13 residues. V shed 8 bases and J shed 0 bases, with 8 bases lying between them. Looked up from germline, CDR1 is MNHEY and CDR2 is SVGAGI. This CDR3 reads CASRQASNQPQHF. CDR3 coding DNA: TGTGCCAGCCGGCAGGCTAGCAATCAGCCCCAGCATTTT.

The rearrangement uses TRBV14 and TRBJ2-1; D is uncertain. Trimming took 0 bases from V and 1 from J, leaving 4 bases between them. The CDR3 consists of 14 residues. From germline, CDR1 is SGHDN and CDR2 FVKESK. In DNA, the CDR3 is TGTGCCAGCAGCCAAGAATGGTCCTACAATGAGCAGTTCTTC. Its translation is CASSQEWSYNEQFF.

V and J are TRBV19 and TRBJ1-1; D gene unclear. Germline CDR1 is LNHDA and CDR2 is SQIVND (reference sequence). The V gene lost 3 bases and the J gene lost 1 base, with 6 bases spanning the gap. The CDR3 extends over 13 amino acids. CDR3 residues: CASSMGRNTEAFF. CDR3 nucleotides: TGTGCCAGTAGTATGGGAAGGAACACTGAAGCTTTCTTT. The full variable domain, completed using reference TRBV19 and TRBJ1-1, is DGGITQSPKYLFRKEGQNVTLSCEQNLNHDAMYWYRQDPGQGLRLIYYSQIVNDFQKGDIAEGYSVSREKKESFPLTVTSAQKNPTAFYLCASSMGRNTEAFFGQGTRLTVV.

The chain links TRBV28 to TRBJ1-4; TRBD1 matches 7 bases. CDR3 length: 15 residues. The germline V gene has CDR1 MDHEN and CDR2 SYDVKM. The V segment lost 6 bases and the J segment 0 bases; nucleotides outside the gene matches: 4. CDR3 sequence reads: CASSRTGATNEKLFF. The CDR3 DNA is TGTGCCAGCAGCCGGACAGGAGCAACTAATGAAAAACTGTTTTTT.

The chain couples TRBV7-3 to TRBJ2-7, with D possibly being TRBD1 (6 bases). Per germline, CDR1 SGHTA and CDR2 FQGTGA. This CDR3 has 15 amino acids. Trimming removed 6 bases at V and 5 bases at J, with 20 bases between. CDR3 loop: CASRPPTTGPNEQYF. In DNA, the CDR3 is TGTGCCAGCAGACCTCCAACAACAGGGCCCAACGAGCAGTACTTC. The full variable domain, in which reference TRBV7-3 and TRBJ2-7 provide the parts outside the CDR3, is GAGVSQTPSNKVTEKGKYVELRCDPISGHTALYWYRQSLGQGPEFLIYFQGTGAADDSGLPNDRFFAVRPEGSVSTLKIQRTERGDSAVYLCASRPPTTGPNEQYFGPGTRLTVT.

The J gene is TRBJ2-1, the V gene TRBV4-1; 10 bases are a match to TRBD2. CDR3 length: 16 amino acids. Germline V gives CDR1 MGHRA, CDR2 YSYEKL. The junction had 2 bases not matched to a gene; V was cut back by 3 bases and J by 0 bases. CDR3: CASSHLAGGSYNEQFF. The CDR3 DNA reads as TGCGCCAGCAGCCATTTAGCGGGAGGCTCCTACAATGAGCAGTTCTTC.

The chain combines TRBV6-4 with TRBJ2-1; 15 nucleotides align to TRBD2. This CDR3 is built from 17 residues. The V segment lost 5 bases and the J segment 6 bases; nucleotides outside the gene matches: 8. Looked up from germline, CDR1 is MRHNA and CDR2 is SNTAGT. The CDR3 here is CASSHGLAGGPCNEQFF. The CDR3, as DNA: TGTGCCAGCAGTCACGGACTAGCGGGAGGGCCGTGCAATGAGCAGTTCTTC.

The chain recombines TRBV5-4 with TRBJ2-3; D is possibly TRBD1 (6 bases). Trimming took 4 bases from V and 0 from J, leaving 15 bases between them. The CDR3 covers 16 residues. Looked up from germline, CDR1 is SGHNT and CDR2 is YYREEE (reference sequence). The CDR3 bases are TGTGCCAGCAGCCGAGAACAGGGTCCAAGCACAGATACGCAGTATTTT. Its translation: CASSREQGPSTDTQYF.

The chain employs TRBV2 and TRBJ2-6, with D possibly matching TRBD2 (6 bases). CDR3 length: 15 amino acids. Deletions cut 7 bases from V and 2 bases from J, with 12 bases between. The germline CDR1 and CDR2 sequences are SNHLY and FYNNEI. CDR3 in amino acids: CASTSGGAGANVLTF. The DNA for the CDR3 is TGTGCCAGCACCAGTGGAGGGGCTGGGGCCAACGTCCTGACTTTC.